Listed here are 5 T cell receptor beta chains from one sample, sequenced in a study of cytomegalovirus exposure and HLA in healthy donors. Both 60 Vbeta primers and 13 Jbeta primers went into the PCR. TCRdb's copy holds only in-frame clones and misses some; the assay was immunoSEQ multiplex PCR. The table shows 130,000 or so clones, with about four fifths occurring only once. Sequencing was done on a sample of PBMCs. All receptors derive from a woman aged 18-29 years in good health and CMV-seronegative.

The genes are TRBV7-9 and TRBJ2-3; weak D call: TRBD2 (6 bases). Germline-derived CDR1 and CDR2 are SEHNR and FQNEAQ (reference sequence). Trimming shortened V by 5 bases and J by 1 base, and 16 bases separated the two germline ends. CDR3 length equals 16 residues. Here the CDR3 reads CASSGTEAQRTDTQYF. Written as DNA, the CDR3 is TGTGCCAGCAGCGGGACTGAGGCTCAGCGCACAGATACGCAGTATTTT.

The J gene is TRBJ2-3, the V gene TRBV7-9; 10 bases agree with TRBD2. The V gene end was trimmed by 6 bases and the J gene end by 1 base; junction bases not matched to a gene: 4. CDR1 is SEHNR, CDR2 FQNEAQ, per germline (reference sequence). The CDR3 sequence is 15 residues long. CDR3 sequence reads: CASRSTSGGTDTQYF. For the CDR3, the DNA is TGTGCCAGCAGGTCTACTAGCGGGGGCACAGATACGCAGTATTTT. Drawing the rest from reference TRBV7-9 and TRBJ2-3, the complete variable domain is DTGVSQNPRHKITKRGQNVTFRCDPISEHNRLYWYRQTLGQGPEFLTYFQNEAQLEKSRLLSDRFSAERPKGSFSTLEIQRTEQGDSAMYLCASRSTSGGTDTQYFGPGTRLTVL.

The chain links TRBV6-5 to TRBJ2-7; D not certain. Germline CDR1 MNHEY, CDR2 SVGAGI. CDR3 length: 14 amino acids. Trimming took off 5 bases at V and 4 bases at J, with 15 bases between the two ends. The CDR3, as DNA: TGTGCCAGCAGTACCCAATCCCGAACATACGAGCAGTACTTC. Encoded protein: CASSTQSRTYEQYF.

The V and J genes are TRBV29-1 and TRBJ2-3, with 13 nucleotides matching TRBD2. The V gene's germline CDR1 is SQVTM and CDR2 ANQGSEA. V lost 6 bases and J lost 2; bases outside the gene matches: 5. The CDR3 extends over 15 amino acids. DNA of the CDR3: TGCAGCGTCGGGACTAGCGGGAAGCTCACAGATACGCAGTATTTT. Its protein product is CSVGTSGKLTDTQYF.

With respect to this clone: A junction end diverges from the germline sequence, so it may reflect a read error. This rearrangement joins TRBV6-5 to TRBJ1-3; D not resolved. CDR1 and CDR2 from the germline V gene are MNHEY and SVGAGI. The CDR3 spans 16 residues. CDR3 region: CASSYSTQLLGNTIYF. The CDR3, as DNA: TGTGCCAGCAGCTACTCAACCCAACTCCTTGGAAACACCATATATTTT.